Shown below are 22 T cell receptor beta chains from a single sample sequenced in a study of blood T cell repertoires in COVID-19. TCRdb keeps only in-frame clones here, not all; method: immunoSEQ multiplex PCR. The sample contains around 240,000 clones, 86% of which appear only once. The sample comprised PBMCs or T cells enriched from blood (not recorded which). These receptor sequences come from a woman aged 45-60 years who had recovered from COVID-19.

The CDR3 sequence is CASSLGGLSNQPQHF. The CDR3 DNA is TGTGCCAGCAGCTTAGGAGGGTTGAGCAATCAGCCCCAGCATTTT. The rearrangement joins TRBV7-2 to TRBJ1-5; D is uncertain. The CDR3 covers 15 residues. V was pared by 1 base and J by 1 base, with 8 bases between. The germline V gene encodes CDR1 SGHTA and CDR2 FQGNSA. Full variable domain (outside the CDR3, taken from reference TRBV7-2 and TRBJ1-5): GAGVSQSPSNKVTEKGKDVELRCDPISGHTALYWYRQSLGQGLEFLIYFQGNSAPDKSGLPSDRFSAERTGGSVSTLTIQRTQQEDSAVYLCASSLGGLSNQPQHFGDGTRLSIL.

The chain couples TRBV5-3 to TRBJ2-7; 9 bases map to TRBD1. TRBV5-3 carries the ORF label, with uncertain function. This CDR3 contains 15 residues. J was trimmed by 5 bases and V by 4 bases; bases with no gene match: 10. CDR3 nucleotides: TGTGCCAGAAGCCCCAACAGGGGGCATTATCACGAGCAGTACTTC. Its translation: CARSPNRGHYHEQYF.

V gene TRBV7-8 combines with J gene TRBJ1-4; weak D call: TRBD1 (6 bases). The V end lost 0 bases, the J end lost 4 bases, and 6 bases lay between the germline ends. The CDR3 is made up of 14 amino acids. Germline V gene sequence: CDR1 SGHVS, CDR2 FQNEAQ. DNA of the CDR3: TGTGCCAGCAGCTTAGCACAGGGTAATGAAAAACTGTTTTTT. It codes for CASSLAQGNEKLFF. Looking up the rest from reference TRBV7-8 and TRBJ1-4 gives the full variable domain: GAGVSQSPRYKVAKRGQDVALRCDPISGHVSLFWYQQALGQGPEFLTYFQNEAQLDKSGLPSDRFFAERPEGSVSTLKIQRTQQEDSAVYLCASSLAQGNEKLFFGSGTQLSVL.

This clone was counted only a few times. The rearrangement joins TRBV11-1 to TRBJ2-2, with D perhaps matching TRBD2 (6 bases). V was shortened by 6 bases and J by 2 bases, with 10 bases between the two germline ends. Germline V gene sequence: CDR1 SGHAT, CDR2 FQDESV (reference sequence). The CDR3 sequence is 14 residues long. CDR3 sequence reads: CASRNSGNTGELFF. CDR3 nucleotide sequence: TGTGCCAGCAGGAATAGCGGTAACACCGGGGAGCTGTTTTTT.

The CDR3, as DNA: TGTGCCAGCAAACCTCGGGGGGACAGGGGGCATCCTGAAGCTTTCTTT. Residues: CASKPRGDRGHPEAFF. The chain has TRBV2 and TRBJ1-1; 12 nucleotides line up with TRBD1. Germline trimming cut 7 bases from V and 6 bases from J; bases unmatched to any gene: 12. This CDR3 has 16 amino acids. Germline V gene lookup returns CDR1 SNHLY and CDR2 FYNNEI.

This chain joins TRBV4-3 and TRBJ1-1; 10 bases map to TRBD1. The J segment lost 1 base and the V segment lost 1 base, leaving 0 bases of the junction unmatched. Germline loops: CDR1 LGHNA, CDR2 YSLEER. This CDR3 contains 15 residues. This CDR3 is CASSQGTGGNTEAFF. The CDR3 region has the DNA TGCGCCAGCAGCCAAGGGACAGGGGGGAACACTGAAGCTTTCTTT.

The chain couples TRBV25-1 to TRBJ2-1, with 13 bases identical to TRBD2. Unmatched junction bases numbered 13, after V lost 6 bases and J lost 8 bases. The CDR3 contains 17 residues. The germline V gene has CDR1 MGHDK and CDR2 SYGVNS. CDR3: CASRTTGTSGKIYEQFF. The CDR3, as DNA: TGTGCCAGCAGGACGACCGGGACTAGCGGGAAGATATATGAGCAGTTCTTC.

The V call is TRBV11-2, the J call TRBJ1-2; D not resolved. The V gene lost 3 bases and the J gene lost 8 bases, with 13 bases spanning the gap. The CDR3 is 13 amino acids. The germline V gene encodes CDR1 SGHAT and CDR2 FQNNGV. This CDR3 reads CASSLDSMGGYTF. Here the CDR3 DNA reads TGTGCCAGCAGCTTGGACTCAATGGGCGGCTACACCTTC.

In this sample, this clone turned up once. The gene calls are TRBV3-1 (or the pseudogene TRBV3-2) and TRBJ2-3, with TRBD2 identical over 8 bases. Germline V CDR1 and CDR2: LGHDT, YNNKEL (reference sequence). The CDR3 is made up of 16 amino acids. Trimming at V came to 5 bases and at J to 5 bases, leaving 12 bases not matched to a gene. CDR3 residues: CASSIGFAGGRDTQYF. CDR3 sequence (DNA): TGTGCCAGCAGCATCGGGTTTGCGGGGGGCCGAGATACGCAGTATTTT.

This clone has just a few counts. The rearrangement uses TRBV15 and TRBJ1-2, with no clear D. The CDR3 contains 13 residues. V was cut by 3 bases and J by 6 bases, with 11 bases left in between. Per the germline V gene, CDR1 is LNHNV and CDR2 is YYDKDF (reference sequence). The CDR3 loop reads CATSRFGDHGYTF. DNA for the CDR3: TGTGCCACCAGCAGGTTCGGGGATCATGGCTACACCTTC.

This clone was observed once. The chain has TRBV7-9 and TRBJ2-7; 8 bases agree with TRBD2. The V gene end was trimmed by 2 bases and the J gene end by 2 bases; junction bases not matched to a gene: 8. Per germline, CDR1 SEHNR and CDR2 FQNEAQ (reference sequence). This CDR3 spans 16 amino acids. CDR3 sequence (DNA): TGTGCCAGCAGCTTACCGGTCAAGCGGGAGCCCTACGAGCAGTACTTC. This encodes CASSLPVKREPYEQYF.

The chain couples TRBV7-2 to TRBJ2-5; a weak D match, TRBD1 (5 bases). This CDR3 spans 13 amino acids. V was cut by 6 bases and J by 5 bases, with 13 bases left in between. CDR1 and CDR2 (germline): SGHTA, FQGNSA. CDR3 amino acids: CASSPPAGETQYF. CDR3 nucleotide sequence: TGTGCCAGCAGTCCTCCGGCAGGGGAGACCCAGTACTTC.

This chain links TRBV30 with TRBJ1-4, with D perhaps TRBD1 (6 bases). Germline loops: CDR1 GTSNPN, CDR2 SVGIG (reference sequence). The V end was cut by 0 bases, the J end by 3 bases, with 11 bases between. The CDR3 is 15 residues long. The CDR3 here is CAWSVTTGSNEKLFF. CDR3 nucleotides: TGTGCCTGGAGTGTAACGACAGGCTCTAATGAAAAACTGTTTTTT. Filled out from reference TRBV30 and TRBJ1-4, the complete variable domain reads SQTIHQWPATLVQPVGSPLSLECTVEGTSNPNLYWYRQAAGRGLQLLFYSVGIGQISSEVPQNLSASRPQDRQFILSSKKLLLSDSGFYLCAWSVTTGSNEKLFFGSGTQLSVL.

This rearrangement joins TRBV4-3 to TRBJ2-5, with D perhaps matching TRBD1 (6 bases). The germline CDR1 and CDR2 sequences are LGHNA and YSLEER. There are 15 residues in the CDR3. Trimming shortened V by 0 bases and J by 8 bases, and 16 bases separated the two germline ends. The CDR3 coding sequence is TGCGCCAGCAGCCAAGAGGGGGCACGGGGCTCAACCCAGTACTTC. This translates into CASSQEGARGSTQYF.

The chain recombines TRBV2 with TRBJ2-3, with D unresolved. The CDR3 has 15 residues. The germline V and J ends were trimmed by 4 bases and 1 base, with 12 bases remaining between them. Germline V gene data show CDR1 as SNHLY and CDR2 as FYNNEI. CDR3 amino acids: CASSARGSGTDTQYF. The CDR3 bases are TGTGCCAGCAGTGCACGCGGCTCGGGCACAGATACGCAGTATTTT. Complete variable domain (other parts from reference TRBV2 and TRBJ2-3): EPEVTQTPSHQVTQMGQEVILRCVPISNHLYFYWYRQILGQKVEFLVSFYNNEISEKSEIFDDQFSVERPDGSNFTLKIRSTKLEDSAMYFCASSARGSGTDTQYFGPGTRLTVL.

The chain employs TRBV6-5 and TRBJ1-3, with 7 bases that match TRBD1. J gave up 2 bases and V 5 bases, and 6 bases lay outside the gene matches. The CDR3 sequence is 15 residues long. The germline V gene encodes CDR1 MNHEY and CDR2 SVGAGI. The CDR3: CASSLDRAAGNTIYF. The CDR3 bases are TGTGCCAGCAGTCTAGACAGGGCGGCTGGAAACACCATATATTTT.

CDR3 DNA: TGTGCCAGCAGCCCTCCGGGACTGGGCCGCCGAGAGACCCAGTACTTC. It codes for CASSPPGLGRRETQYF. The rearrangement uses TRBV3-1 (or the pseudogene TRBV3-2) and TRBJ2-5, with D tentatively TRBD2 (6 bases). From germline, CDR1 is LGHDT and CDR2 YNNKEL (reference sequence). The CDR3 is 16 residues long. V was pared by 4 bases and J by 4 bases, with 19 bases between.

V is TRBV7-9 and J is TRBJ1-2; D ambiguous. The CDR3 sequence is 14 residues long. Trimming shortened V by 1 base and J by 1 base, and 7 bases separated the two germline ends. Germline V gene sequence: CDR1 SEHNR, CDR2 FQNEAQ (reference sequence). CDR3 coding DNA: TGTGCCAGCAGCTTAGTCGGCGGTAACTATGGCTACACCTTC. Translated: CASSLVGGNYGYTF.

The J gene is TRBJ2-7, the V gene TRBV11-3; 9 bases align to TRBD1. The V gene end was trimmed by 0 bases and the J gene end by 2 bases; junction bases not matched to a gene: 5. Germline CDR1 is SGHNT and CDR2 is YENEEA. CDR3 size: 16 residues. CDR3 sequence: CASSLDSGTGTYEQYF. In DNA form, the CDR3 reads TGTGCCAGCAGCTTAGACTCCGGGACAGGGACCTACGAGCAGTACTTC. The entire variable domain, with the rest obtained from reference TRBV11-3 and TRBJ2-7, is as follows: EAGVVQSPRYKIIEKKQPVAFWCNPISGHNTLYWYLQNLGQGPELLIRYENEEAVDDSQLPKDRFSAERLKGVDSTLKIQPAELGDSAVYLCASSLDSGTGTYEQYFGPGTRLTVT.

The J gene is TRBJ1-5, the V gene TRBV30, with D possibly TRBD1 on 6 matching bases. V was cut by 3 bases and J by 3 bases, with 12 bases left in between. Germline CDR1 reads GTSNPN; CDR2 reads SVGIG (reference sequence). There are 14 residues in the CDR3. This chain's CDR3 is CAWRAQGINQPQHF. The CDR3 coding sequence is TGTGCCTGGAGGGCACAGGGAATCAATCAGCCCCAGCATTTT.

The rearrangement uses TRBV7-2 and TRBJ1-5, with D perhaps TRBD1 (5 bases). V was trimmed by 11 bases and J by 6 bases, leaving 17 bases between them. The CDR3 has 13 amino acids. Germline V gives CDR1 SGHTA, CDR2 FQGNSA. CDR3 nucleotides: TGTGCCTCAGGAATCGGGGGTAGTCAGCCCCAGCATTTT. It encodes CASGIGGSQPQHF.

This clone was counted ten times or more. The rearrangement uses TRBV4-2 and TRBJ2-1; 8 bases align to TRBD1. The CDR3 consists of 15 residues. After removal of 3 bases from V and 3 bases from J, the junction contained 4 bases not matched to a gene. Germline values: CDR1 LGHNA, CDR2 YNFKEQ. The CDR3 DNA reads TGTGCCAGCAGCCACGCGACAGGGGACTACAATGAGCAGTTCTTC. This encodes CASSHATGDYNEQFF.